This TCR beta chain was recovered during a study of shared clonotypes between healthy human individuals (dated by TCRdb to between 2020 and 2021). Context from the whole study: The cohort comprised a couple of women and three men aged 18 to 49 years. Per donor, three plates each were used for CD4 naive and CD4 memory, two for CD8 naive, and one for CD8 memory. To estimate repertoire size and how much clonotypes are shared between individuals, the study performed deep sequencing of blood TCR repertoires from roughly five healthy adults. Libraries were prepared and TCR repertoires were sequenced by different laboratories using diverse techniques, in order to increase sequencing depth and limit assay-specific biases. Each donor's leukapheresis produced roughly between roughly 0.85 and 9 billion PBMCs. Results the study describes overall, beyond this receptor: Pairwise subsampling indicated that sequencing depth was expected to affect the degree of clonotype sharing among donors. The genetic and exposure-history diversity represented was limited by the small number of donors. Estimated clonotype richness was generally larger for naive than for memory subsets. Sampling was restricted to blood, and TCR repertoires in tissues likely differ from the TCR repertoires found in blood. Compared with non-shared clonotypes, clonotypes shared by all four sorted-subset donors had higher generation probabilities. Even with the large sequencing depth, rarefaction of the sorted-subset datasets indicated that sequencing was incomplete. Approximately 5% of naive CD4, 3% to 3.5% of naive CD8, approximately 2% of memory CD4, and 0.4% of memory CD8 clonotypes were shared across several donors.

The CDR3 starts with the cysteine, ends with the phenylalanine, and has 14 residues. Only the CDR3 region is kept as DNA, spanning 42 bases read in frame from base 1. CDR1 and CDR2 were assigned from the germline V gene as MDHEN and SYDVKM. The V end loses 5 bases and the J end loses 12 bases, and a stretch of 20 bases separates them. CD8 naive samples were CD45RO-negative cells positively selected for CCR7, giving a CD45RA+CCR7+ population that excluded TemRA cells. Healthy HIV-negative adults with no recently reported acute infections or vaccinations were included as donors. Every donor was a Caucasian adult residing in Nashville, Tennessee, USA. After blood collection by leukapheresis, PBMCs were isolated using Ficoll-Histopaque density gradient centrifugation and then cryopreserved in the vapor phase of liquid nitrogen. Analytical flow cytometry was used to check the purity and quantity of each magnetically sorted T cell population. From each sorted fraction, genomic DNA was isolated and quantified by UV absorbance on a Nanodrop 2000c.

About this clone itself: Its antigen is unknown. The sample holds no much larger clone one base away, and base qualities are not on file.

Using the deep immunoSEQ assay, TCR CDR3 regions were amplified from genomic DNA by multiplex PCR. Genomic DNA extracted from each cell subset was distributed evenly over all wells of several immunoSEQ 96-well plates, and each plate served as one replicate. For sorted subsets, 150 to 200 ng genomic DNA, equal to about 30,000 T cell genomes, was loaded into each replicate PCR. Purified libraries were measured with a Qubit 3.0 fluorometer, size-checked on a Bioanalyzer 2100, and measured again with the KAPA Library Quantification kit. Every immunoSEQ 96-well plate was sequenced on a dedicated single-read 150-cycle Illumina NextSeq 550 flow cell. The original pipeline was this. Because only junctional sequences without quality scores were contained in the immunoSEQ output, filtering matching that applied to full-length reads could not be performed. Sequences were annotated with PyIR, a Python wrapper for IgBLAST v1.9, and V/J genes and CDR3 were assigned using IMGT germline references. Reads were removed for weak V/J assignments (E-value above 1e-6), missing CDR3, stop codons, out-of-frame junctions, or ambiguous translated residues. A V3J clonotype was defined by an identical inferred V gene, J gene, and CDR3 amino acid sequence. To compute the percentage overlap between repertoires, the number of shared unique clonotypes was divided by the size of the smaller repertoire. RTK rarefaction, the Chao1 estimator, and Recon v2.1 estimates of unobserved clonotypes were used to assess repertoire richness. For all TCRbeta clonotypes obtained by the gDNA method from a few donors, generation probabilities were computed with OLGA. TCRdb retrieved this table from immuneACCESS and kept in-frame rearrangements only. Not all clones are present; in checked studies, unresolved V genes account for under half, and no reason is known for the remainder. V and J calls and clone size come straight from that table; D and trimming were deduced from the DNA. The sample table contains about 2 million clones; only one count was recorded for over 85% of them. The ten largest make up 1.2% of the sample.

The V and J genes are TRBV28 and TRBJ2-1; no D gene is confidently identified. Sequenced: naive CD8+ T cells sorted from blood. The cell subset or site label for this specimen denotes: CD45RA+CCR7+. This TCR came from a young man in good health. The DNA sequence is TGTGCCAGCAGTACCCGTGGGCTTCCCAAGGGGCAGTTCTTC. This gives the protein CASSTRGLPKGQFF.